This TCR beta chain was observed in a study of early T cells in non-severe SARS-CoV-2 infection. A single record per CDR3 protein comes from TCRdb applying MiXCR to the 5' RACE reads. Here the sample spans tens of thousands of distinct CDR3 sequences, over 15% being singletons. Germline-derived CDR1 and CDR2 are MRHNA and SNTAGT. This CDR3 region has 14 residues. Trimming took 4 bases from V and 0 from J, leaving 9 bases between them. J is TRBJ1-2 and V is TRBV6-4; D possibly corresponds to TRBD1 (6 bases). The sample in question was whole blood, obtained at baseline. This clonotype was sampled from an adult who was a healthcare worker with PCR-confirmed SARS-CoV-2 infection or an uninfected control (not recorded which). Written as DNA, the CDR3 is TGTGCCAGCAGTGCGAAGGGGGCTAACTATGGCTACACCTTC. Residues: CASSAKGANYGYTF.